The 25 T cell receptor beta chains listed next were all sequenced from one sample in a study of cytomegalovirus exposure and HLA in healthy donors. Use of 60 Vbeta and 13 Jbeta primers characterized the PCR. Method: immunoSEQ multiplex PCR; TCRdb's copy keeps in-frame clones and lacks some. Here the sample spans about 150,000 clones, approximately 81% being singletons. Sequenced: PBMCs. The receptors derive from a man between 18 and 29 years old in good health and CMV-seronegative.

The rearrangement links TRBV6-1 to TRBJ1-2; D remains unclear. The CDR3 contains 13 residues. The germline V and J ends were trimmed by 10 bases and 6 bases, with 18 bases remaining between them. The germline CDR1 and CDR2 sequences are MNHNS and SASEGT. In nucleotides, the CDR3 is TGTGCCACCTCCGTGAGGAGGTCCGATGGCTACACCTTC. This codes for CATSVRRSDGYTF.

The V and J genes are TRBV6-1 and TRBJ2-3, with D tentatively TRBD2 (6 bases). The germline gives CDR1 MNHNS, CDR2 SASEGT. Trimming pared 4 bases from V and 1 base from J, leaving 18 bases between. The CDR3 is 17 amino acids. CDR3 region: CASSGTVGGVGTDTQYF. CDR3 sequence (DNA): TGTGCCAGCAGTGGTACCGTCGGAGGGGTGGGCACAGATACGCAGTATTTT.

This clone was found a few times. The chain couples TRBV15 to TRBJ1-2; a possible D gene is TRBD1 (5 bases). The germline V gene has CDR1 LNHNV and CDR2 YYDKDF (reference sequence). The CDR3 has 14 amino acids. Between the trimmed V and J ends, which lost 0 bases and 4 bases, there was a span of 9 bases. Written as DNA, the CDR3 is TGTGCCACCAGCAGAGATCGGGGGGTCTATGGCTACACCTTC. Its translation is CATSRDRGVYGYTF. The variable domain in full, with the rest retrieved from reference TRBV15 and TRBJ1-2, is DAMVIQNPRYQVTQFGKPVTLSCSQTLNHNVMYWYQQKSSQAPKLLFHYYDKDFNNEADTPDNFQSRRPNTSFCFLDIRSPGLGDTAMYLCATSRDRGVYGYTFGSGTRLTVV.

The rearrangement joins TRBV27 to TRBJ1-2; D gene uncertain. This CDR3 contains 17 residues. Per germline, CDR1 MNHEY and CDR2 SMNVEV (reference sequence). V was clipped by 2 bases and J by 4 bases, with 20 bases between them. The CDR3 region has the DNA TGTGCCAGCAGTTTAAAATCCAAGAGGATCCTCGGCTATGGCTACACCTTC. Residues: CASSLKSKRILGYGYTF.

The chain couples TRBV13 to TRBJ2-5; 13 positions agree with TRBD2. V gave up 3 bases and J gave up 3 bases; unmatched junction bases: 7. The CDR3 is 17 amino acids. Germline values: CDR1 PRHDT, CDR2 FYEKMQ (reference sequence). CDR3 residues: CASSLRTSGSSEETQYF. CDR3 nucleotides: TGTGCCAGCAGCTTGCGGACTAGCGGGAGTTCGGAAGAGACCCAGTACTTC.

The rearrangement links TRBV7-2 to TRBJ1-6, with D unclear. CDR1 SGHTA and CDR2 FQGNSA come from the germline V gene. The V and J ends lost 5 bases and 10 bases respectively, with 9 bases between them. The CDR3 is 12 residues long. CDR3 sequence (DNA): TGTGCCAGCAGCGCCCCAGGATCACCCCTCCACTTT. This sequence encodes CASSAPGSPLHF. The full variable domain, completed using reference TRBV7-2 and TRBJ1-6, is GAGVSQSPSNKVTEKGKDVELRCDPISGHTALYWYRQSLGQGLEFLIYFQGNSAPDKSGLPSDRFSAERTGGSVSTLTIQRTQQEDSAVYLCASSAPGSPLHFGNGTRLTVT.

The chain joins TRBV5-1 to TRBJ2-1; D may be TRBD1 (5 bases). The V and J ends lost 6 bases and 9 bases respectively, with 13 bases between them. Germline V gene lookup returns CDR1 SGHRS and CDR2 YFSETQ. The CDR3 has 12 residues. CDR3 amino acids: CASTYNQGEQFF. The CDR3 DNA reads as TGCGCCAGCACCTACAACCAGGGTGAGCAGTTCTTC.

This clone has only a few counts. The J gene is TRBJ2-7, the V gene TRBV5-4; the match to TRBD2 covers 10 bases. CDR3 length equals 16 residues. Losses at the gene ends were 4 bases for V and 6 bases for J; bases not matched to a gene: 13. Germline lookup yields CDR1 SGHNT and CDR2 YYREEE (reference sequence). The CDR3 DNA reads TGTGCCAGCAGCCCAGGGACGTCTAGCGGGAGTATCGAGCAGTACTTC. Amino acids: CASSPGTSSGSIEQYF.

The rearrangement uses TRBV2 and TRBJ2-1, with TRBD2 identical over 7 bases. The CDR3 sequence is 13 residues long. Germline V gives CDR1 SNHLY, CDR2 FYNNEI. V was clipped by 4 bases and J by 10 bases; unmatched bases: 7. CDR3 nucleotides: TGTGCCAGCAGTGTTGTAGAGGGAGGGGAGCAGTTCTTC. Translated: CASSVVEGGEQFF.

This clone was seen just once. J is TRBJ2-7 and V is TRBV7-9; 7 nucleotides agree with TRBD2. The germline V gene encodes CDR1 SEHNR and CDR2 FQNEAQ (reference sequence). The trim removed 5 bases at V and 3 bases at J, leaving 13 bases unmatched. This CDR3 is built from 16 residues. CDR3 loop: CASSPRPAGPHYEQYF. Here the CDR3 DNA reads TGTGCCAGCAGCCCAAGACCAGCGGGACCTCACTACGAGCAGTACTTC.

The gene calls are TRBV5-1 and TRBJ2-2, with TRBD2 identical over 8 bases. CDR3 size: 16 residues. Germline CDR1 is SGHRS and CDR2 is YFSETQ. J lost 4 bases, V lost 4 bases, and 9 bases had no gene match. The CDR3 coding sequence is TGCGCCAGCAGCCACGACGGACGGGGGGGCACCGGGGAGCTGTTTTTT. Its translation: CASSHDGRGGTGELFF.

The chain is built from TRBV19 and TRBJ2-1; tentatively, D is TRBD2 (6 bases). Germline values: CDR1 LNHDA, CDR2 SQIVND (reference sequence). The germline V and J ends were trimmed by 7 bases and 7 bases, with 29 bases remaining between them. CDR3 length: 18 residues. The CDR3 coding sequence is TGTGCCAGTACCGTCACGGGAGTTCTCCTACAATCGCGGAATGAGCAGTTCTTC. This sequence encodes CASTVTGVLLQSRNEQFF.

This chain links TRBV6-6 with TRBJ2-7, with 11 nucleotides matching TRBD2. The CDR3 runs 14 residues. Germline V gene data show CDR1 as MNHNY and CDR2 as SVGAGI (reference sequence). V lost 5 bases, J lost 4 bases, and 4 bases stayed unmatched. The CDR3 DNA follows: TGTGCCAGCAGTCTGGGGACTAGCGGTTACGAGCAGTACTTC. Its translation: CASSLGTSGYEQYF.

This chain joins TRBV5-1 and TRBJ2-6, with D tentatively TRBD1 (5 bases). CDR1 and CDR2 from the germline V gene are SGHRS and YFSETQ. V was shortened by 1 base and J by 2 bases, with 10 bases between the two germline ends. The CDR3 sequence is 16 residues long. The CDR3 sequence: CASSLTTGTGANVLTF. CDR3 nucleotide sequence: TGCGCCAGCAGCTTGACCACAGGTACTGGGGCCAACGTCCTGACTTTC.

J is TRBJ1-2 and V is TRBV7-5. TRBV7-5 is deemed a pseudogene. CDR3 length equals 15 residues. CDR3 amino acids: CVRSLTGGCNYGYTF. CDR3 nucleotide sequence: TGTGTCAGAAGCTTAACCGGGGGGTGCAACTATGGCTACACCTTC.

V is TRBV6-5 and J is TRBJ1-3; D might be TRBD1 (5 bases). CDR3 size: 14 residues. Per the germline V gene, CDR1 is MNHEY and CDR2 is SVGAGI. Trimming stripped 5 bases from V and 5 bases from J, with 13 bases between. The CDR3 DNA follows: TGTGCCAGCAGTGAAGGGGCCTTACGAAACACCATATATTTT. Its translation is CASSEGALRNTIYF.

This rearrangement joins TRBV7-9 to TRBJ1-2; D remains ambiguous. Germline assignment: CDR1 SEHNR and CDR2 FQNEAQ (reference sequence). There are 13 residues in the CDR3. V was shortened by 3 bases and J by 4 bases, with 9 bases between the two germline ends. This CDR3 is CASSFGTPYGYTF. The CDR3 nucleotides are TGTGCCAGCAGCTTTGGCACACCCTATGGCTACACCTTC.

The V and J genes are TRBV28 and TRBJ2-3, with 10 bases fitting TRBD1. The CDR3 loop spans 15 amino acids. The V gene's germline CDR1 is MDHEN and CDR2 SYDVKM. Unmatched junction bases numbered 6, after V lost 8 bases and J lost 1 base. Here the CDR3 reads CASGQGEDGTDTQYF. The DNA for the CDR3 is TGTGCCAGCGGACAGGGGGAGGATGGCACAGATACGCAGTATTTT. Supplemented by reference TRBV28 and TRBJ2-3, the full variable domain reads DVKVTQSSRYLVKRTGEKVFLECVQDMDHENMFWYRQDPGLGLRLIYFSYDVKMKEKGDIPEGYSVSREKKERFSLILESASTNQTSMYLCASGQGEDGTDTQYFGPGTRLTVL.

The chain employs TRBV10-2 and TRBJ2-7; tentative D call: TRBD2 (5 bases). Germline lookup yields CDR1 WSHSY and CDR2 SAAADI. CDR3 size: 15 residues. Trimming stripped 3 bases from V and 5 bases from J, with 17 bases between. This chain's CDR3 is CASSDLGDYPDEQYF. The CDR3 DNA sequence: TGCGCCAGCAGTGACCTCGGAGACTACCCAGACGAGCAGTACTTC.

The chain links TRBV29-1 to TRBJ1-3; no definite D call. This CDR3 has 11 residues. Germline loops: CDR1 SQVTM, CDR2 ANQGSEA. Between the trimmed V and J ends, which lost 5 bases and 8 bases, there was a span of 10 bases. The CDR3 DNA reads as TGCAGCGTTCCGGGTCTGGACACCATATATTTT. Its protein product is CSVPGLDTIYF.

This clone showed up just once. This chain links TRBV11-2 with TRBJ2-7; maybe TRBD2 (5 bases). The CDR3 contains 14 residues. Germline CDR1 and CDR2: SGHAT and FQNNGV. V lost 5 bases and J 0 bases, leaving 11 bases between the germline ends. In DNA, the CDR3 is TGTGCCAGCAGCCAAGACGGGAACTCCTACGAGCAGTACTTC. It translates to CASSQDGNSYEQYF.

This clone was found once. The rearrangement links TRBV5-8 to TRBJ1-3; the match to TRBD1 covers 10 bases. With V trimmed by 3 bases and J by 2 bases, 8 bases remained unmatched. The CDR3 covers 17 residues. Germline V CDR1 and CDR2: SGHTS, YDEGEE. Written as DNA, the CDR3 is TGTGCCAGCAGCTCCCTGACAGGGGGCGAAGCTGGAAACACCATATATTTT. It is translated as CASSSLTGGEAGNTIYF.

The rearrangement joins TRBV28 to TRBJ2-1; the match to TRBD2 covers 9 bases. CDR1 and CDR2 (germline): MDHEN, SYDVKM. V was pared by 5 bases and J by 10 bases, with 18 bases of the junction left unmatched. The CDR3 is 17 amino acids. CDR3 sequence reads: CASSPLGGRALWGEQFF. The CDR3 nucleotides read TGTGCCAGCAGTCCCCTAGGCGGGAGGGCCCTGTGGGGAGAGCAGTTCTTC.

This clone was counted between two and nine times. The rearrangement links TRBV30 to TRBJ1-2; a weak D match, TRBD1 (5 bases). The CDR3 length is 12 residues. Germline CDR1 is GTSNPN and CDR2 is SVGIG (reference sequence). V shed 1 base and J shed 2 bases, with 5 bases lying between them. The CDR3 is CAWSAGNYGYTF. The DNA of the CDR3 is TGTGCCTGGAGTGCAGGGAACTATGGCTACACCTTC. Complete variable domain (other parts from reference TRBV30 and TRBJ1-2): SQTIHQWPATLVQPVGSPLSLECTVEGTSNPNLYWYRQAAGRGLQLLFYSVGIGQISSEVPQNLSASRPQDRQFILSSKKLLLSDSGFYLCAWSAGNYGYTFGSGTRLTVV.

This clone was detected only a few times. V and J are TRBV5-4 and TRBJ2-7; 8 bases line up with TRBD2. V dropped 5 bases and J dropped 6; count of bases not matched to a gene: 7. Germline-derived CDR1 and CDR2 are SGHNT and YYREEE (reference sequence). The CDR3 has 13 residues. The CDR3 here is CASRVGTRGEQYF. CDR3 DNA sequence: TGTGCCAGCAGAGTCGGGACTAGGGGCGAGCAGTACTTC.